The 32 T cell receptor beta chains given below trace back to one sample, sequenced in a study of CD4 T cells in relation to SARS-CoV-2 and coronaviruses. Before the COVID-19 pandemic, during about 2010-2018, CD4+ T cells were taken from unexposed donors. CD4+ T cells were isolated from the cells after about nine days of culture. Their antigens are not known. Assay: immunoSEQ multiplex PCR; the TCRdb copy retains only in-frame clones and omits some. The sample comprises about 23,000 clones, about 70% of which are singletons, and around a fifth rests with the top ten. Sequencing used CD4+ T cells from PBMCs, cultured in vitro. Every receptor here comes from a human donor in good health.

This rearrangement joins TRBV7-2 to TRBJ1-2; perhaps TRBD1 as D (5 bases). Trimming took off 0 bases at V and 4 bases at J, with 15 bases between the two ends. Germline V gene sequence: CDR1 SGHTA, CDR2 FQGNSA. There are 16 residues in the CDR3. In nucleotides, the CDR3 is TGTGCCAGCAGCTTAGCGGCCGGGACCGAGATCTATGGCTACACCTTC. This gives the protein CASSLAAGTEIYGYTF.

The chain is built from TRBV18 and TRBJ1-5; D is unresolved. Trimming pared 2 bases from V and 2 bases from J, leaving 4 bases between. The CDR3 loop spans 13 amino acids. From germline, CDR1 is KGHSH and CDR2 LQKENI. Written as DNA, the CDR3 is TGTGCCAGCTCACCAGAGCGCAATCAGCCCCAGCATTTT. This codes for CASSPERNQPQHF.

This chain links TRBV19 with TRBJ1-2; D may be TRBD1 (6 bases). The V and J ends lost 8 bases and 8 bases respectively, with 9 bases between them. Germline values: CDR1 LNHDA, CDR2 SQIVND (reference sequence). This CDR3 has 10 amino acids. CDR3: CASLGAGYTF. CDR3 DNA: TGTGCCAGTTTGGGGGCCGGCTACACCTTC. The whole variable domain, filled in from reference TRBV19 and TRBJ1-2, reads DGGITQSPKYLFRKEGQNVTLSCEQNLNHDAMYWYRQDPGQGLRLIYYSQIVNDFQKGDIAEGYSVSREKKESFPLTVTSAQKNPTAFYLCASLGAGYTFGSGTRLTVV.

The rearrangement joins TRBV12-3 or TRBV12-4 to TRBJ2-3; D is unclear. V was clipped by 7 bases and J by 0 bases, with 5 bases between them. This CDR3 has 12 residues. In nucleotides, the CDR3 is TGTGCCAGCACCGGTAGCACAGATACGCAGTATTTT. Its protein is CASTGSTDTQYF.

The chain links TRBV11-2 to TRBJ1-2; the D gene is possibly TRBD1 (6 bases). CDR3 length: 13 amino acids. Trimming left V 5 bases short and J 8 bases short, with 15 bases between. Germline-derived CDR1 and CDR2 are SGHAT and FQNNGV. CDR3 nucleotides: TGTGCCAGCAGCCACCACGCACAGGGAGGCTACACCTTC. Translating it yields CASSHHAQGGYTF.

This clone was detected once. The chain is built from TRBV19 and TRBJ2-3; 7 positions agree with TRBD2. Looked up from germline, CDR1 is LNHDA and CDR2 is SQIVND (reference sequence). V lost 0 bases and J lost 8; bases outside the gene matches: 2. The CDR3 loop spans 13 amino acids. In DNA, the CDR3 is TGTGCCAGTAGTATAGAATTAGCGGGTACGCAGTATTTT. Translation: CASSIELAGTQYF.

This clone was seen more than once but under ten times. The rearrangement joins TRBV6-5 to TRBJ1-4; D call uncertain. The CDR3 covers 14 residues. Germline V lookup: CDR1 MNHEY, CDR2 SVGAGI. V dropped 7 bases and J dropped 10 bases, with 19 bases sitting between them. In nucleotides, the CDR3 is TGTGCCAGCACTTCAGGCCCCGAGAGAGGAAAACTGTTTTTT. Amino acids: CASTSGPERGKLFF.

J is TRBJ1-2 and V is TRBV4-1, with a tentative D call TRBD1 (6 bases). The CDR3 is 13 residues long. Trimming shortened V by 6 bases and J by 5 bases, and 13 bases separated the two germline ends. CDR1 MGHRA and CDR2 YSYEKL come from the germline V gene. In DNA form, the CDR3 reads TGCGCCAGCAGTACAGGGCAGGGGTATGGCTACACCTTC. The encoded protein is CASSTGQGYGYTF.

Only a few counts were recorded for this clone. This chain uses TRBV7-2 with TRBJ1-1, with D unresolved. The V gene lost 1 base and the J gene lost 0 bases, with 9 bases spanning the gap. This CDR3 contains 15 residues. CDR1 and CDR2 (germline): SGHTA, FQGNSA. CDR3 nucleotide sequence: TGTGCCAGCAGCTTAGTCGGGAGATTGAACACTGAAGCTTTCTTT. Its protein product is CASSLVGRLNTEAFF.

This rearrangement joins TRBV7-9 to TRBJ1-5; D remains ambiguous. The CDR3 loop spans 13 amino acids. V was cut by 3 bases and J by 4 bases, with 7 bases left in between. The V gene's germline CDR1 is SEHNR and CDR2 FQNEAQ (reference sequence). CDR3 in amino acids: CASSFGVNQPQHF. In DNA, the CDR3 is TGTGCCAGCAGCTTCGGTGTTAATCAGCCCCAGCATTTT.

The CDR3 nucleotides are TGTGCCAGCAGCCCTGGCGGGGTTAATGAGCAGTTCTTC. Translation: CASSPGGVNEQFF. This rearrangement joins TRBV5-6 to TRBJ2-1; D may be TRBD2 (6 bases). The length of the CDR3 is 13 residues. The V end lost 4 bases, the J end lost 7 bases, and 12 bases lay between the germline ends. Per germline, CDR1 SGHDT and CDR2 YYEEEE.

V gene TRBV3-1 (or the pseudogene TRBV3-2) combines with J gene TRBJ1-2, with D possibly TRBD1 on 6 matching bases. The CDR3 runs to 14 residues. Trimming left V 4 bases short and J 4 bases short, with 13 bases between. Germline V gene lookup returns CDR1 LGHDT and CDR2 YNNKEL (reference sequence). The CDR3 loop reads CASSPRQVGYGYTF. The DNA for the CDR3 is TGTGCCAGCAGCCCCCGACAGGTGGGCTATGGCTACACCTTC.

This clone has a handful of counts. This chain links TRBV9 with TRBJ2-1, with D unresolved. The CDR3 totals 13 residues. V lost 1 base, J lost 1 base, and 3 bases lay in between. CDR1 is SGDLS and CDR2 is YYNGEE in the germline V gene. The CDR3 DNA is TGTGCCAGCAGCGTACAATCCTACAATGAGCAGTTCTTC. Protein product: CASSVQSYNEQFF.

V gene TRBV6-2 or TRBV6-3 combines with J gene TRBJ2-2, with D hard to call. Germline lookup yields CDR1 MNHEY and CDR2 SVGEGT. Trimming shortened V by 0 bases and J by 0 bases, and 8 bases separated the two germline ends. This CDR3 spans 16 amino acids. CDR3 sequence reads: CASSYSGYTNTGELFF. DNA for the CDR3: TGTGCCAGCAGTTACTCAGGATACACGAACACCGGGGAGCTGTTTTTT.

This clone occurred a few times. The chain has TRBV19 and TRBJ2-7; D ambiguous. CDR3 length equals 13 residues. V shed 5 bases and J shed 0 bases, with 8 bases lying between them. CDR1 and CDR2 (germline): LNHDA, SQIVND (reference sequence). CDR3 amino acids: CASSSDNSYEQYF. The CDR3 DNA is TGTGCCAGTAGTTCCGACAACTCCTACGAGCAGTACTTC.

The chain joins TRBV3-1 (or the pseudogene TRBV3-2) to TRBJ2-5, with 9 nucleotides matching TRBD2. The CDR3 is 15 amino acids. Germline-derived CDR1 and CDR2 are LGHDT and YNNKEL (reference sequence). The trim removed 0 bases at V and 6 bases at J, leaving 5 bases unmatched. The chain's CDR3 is CASSQDTAGGKTQYF. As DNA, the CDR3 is TGTGCCAGCAGCCAAGATACGGCGGGGGGGAAGACCCAGTACTTC.

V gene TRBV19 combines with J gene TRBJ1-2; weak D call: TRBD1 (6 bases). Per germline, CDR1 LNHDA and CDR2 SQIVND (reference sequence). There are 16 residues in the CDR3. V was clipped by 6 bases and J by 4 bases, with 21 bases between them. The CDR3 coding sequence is TGTGCCAGTAGCCCCACAATTTGGGGGGCAGGCTATGGCTACACCTTC. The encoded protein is CASSPTIWGAGYGYTF.

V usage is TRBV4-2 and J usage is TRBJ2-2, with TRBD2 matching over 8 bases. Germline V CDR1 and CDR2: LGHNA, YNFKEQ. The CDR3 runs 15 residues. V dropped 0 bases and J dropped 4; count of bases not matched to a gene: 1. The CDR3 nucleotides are TGTGCCAGCAGCCAAGAGGGACTAGTCACCGGGGAGCTGTTTTTT. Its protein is CASSQEGLVTGELFF.

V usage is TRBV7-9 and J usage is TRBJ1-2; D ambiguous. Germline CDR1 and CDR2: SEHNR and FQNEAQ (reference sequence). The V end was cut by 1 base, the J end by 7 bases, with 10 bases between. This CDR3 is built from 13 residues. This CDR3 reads CASSLVGIGGYTF. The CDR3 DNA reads TGTGCCAGCAGCTTAGTCGGGATCGGTGGCTACACCTTC.

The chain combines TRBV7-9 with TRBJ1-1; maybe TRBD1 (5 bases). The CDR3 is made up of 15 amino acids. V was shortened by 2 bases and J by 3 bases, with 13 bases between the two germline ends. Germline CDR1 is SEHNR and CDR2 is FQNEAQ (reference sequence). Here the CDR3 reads CASSLYRAGDTEAFF. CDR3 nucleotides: TGTGCCAGCAGCTTATATAGGGCGGGGGACACTGAAGCTTTCTTT.

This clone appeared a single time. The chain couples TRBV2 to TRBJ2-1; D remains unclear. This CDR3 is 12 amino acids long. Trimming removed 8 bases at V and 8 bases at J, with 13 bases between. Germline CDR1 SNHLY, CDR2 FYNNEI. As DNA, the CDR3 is TGTGCCAGCGGTGGCGTGGGGTATGAGCAGTTCTTC. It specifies CASGGVGYEQFF. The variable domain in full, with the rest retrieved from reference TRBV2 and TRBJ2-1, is EPEVTQTPSHQVTQMGQEVILRCVPISNHLYFYWYRQILGQKVEFLVSFYNNEISEKSEIFDDQFSVERPDGSNFTLKIRSTKLEDSAMYFCASGGVGYEQFFGPGTRLTVL.

The CDR3 loop reads CASSYPGHEGTDTQYF. As DNA, the CDR3 is TGTGCCAGCAGCTACCCGGGACACGAAGGGACAGATACGCAGTATTTT. The rearrangement links TRBV5-8 to TRBJ2-3; D might be TRBD1 (6 bases). The V end lost 3 bases, the J end lost 3 bases, and 17 bases lay between the germline ends. Germline V lookup: CDR1 SGHTS, CDR2 YDEGEE. The CDR3 loop spans 16 amino acids.

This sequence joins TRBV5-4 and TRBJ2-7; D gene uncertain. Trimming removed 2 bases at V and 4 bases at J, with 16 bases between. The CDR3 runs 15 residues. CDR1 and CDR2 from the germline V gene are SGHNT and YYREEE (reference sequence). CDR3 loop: CASSFGGTNTYEQYF. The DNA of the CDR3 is TGTGCCAGCAGCTTTGGCGGCACTAACACATACGAGCAGTACTTC.

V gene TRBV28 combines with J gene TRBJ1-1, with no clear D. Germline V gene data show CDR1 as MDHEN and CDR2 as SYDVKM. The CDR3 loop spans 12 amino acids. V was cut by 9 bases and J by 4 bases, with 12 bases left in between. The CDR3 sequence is CASQRYGTEAFF. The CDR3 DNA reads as TGTGCCAGTCAGAGGTACGGCACTGAAGCTTTCTTT.

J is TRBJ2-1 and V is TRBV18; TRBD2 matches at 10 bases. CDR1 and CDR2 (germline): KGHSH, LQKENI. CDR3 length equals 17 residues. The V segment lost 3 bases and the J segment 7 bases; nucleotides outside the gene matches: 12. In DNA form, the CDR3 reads TGTGCCAGCTCACCCCCGCCCCTAGCGGGAGCATTGAATGAGCAGTTCTTC. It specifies CASSPPPLAGALNEQFF.

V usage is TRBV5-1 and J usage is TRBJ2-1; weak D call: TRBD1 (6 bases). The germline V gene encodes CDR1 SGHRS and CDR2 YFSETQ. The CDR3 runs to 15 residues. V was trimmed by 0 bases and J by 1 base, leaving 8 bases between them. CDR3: CASSLVGTSYNEQFF. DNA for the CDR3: TGCGCCAGCAGCTTGGTTGGGACATCCTACAATGAGCAGTTCTTC.

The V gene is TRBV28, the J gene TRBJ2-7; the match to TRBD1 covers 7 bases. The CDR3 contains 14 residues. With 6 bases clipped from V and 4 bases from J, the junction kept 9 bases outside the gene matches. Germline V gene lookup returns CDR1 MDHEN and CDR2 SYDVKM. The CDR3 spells CASSSTGPPYEQYF. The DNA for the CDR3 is TGTGCCAGCAGCTCGACAGGGCCCCCATACGAGCAGTACTTC.

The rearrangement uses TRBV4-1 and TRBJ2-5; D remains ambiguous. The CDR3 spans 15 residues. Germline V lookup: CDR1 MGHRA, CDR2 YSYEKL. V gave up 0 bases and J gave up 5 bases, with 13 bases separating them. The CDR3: CASSQDGGVGETQYF. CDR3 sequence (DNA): TGCGCCAGCAGCCAAGATGGCGGTGTGGGGGAGACCCAGTACTTC.

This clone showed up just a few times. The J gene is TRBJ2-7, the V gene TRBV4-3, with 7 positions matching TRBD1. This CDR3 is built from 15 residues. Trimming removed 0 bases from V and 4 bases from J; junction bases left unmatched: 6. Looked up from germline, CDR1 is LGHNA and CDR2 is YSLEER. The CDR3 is CASSQEGGSVYEQYF. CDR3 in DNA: TGCGCCAGCAGCCAAGAAGGGGGCTCGGTGTACGAGCAGTACTTC.

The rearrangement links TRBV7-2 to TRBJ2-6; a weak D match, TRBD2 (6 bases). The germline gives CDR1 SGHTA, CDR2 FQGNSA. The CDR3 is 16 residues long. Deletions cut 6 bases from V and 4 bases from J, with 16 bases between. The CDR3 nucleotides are TGTGCCAGCAGGGGGGGAGAGGCTTCGGGGGCCAACGTCCTGACTTTC. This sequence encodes CASRGGEASGANVLTF.

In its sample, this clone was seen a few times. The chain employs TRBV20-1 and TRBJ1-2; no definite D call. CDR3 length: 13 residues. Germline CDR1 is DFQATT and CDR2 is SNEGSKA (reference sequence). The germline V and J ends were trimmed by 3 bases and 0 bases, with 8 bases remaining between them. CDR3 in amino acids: CSASETANYGYTF. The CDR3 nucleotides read TGCAGTGCTAGTGAAACAGCTAACTATGGCTACACCTTC.

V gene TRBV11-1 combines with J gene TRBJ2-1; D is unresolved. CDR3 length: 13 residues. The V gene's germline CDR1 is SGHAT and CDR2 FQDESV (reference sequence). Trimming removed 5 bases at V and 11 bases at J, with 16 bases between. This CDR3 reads CASSALAERKQFF. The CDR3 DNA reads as TGTGCCAGCAGCGCCTTGGCCGAACGAAAGCAGTTCTTC.